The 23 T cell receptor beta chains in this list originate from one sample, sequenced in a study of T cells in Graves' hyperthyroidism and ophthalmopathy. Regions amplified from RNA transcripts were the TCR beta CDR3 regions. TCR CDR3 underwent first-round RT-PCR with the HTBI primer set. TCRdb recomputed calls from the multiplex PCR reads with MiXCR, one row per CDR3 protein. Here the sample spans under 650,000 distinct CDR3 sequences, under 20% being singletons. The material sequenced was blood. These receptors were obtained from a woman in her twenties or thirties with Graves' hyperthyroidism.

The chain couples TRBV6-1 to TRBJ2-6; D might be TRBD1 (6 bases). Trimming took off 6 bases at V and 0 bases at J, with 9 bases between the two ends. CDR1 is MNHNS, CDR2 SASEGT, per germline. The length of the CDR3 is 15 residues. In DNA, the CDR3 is TGTGCCAGCAGAACAGGGTTCTCTGGGGCCAACGTCCTGACTTTC. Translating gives CASRTGFSGANVLTF.

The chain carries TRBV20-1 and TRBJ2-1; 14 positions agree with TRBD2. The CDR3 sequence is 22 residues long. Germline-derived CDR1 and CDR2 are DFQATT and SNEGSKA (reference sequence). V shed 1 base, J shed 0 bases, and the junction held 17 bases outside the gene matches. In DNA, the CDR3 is TGCAGTGCTAGAGTTTCGGGACTAGCGGGAGAAGTAAGAAGAAGCTCCTACAATGAGCAGTTCTTC. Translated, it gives CSARVSGLAGEVRRSSYNEQFF.

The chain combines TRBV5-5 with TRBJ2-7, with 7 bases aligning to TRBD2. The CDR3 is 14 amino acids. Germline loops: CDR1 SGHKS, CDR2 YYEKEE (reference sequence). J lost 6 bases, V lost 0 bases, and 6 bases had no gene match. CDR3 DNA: TGTGCCAGCAGCTTGGGCAGTCGGACTAGCGAGCAGTACTTC. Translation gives CASSLGSRTSEQYF.

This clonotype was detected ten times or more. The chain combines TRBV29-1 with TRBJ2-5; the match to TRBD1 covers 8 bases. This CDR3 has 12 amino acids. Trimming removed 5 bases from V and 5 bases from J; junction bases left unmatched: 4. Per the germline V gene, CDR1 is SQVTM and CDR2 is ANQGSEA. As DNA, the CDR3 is TGCAGCGTTCCGGACAGGGAGGAGACCCAGTACTTC. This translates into CSVPDREETQYF.

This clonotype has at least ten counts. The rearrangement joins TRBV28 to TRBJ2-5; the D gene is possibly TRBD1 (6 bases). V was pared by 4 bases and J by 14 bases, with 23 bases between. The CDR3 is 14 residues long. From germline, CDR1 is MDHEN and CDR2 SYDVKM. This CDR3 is CASSSRLYQGNPYF. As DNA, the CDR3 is TGTGCCAGCAGTTCGAGGCTCTACCAGGGGAATCCCTACTTC.

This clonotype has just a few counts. The CDR3 bases are TGTGCCAGCAGTAATAGACAGGGGCATGAAAAACTGTTTTTT. This gives the protein CASSNRQGHEKLFF. The J gene is TRBJ1-4, the V gene TRBV12-3 or TRBV12-4, with 8 bases identical to TRBD1. J was trimmed by 6 bases and V by 5 bases; bases with no gene match: 5. The CDR3 runs 14 residues.

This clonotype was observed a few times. The CDR3 loop reads CATEQGRANQPQHF. For the CDR3, the DNA is TGTGCCACCGAACAGGGTAGGGCCAATCAGCCCCAGCATTTT. J is TRBJ1-5 and V is TRBV19, with TRBD1 as a possible D gene (6 bases). V lost 10 bases, J lost 3 bases, and 16 bases lay in between. The CDR3 runs to 14 residues. Germline V lookup: CDR1 LNHDA, CDR2 SQIVND (reference sequence).

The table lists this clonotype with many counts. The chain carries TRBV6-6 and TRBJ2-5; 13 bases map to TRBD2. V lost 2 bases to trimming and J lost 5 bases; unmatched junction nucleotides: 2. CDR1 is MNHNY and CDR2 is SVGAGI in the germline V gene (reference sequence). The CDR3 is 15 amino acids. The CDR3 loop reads CASSYGTSGTETQYF. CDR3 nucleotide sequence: TGTGCCAGCAGTTACGGGACTAGCGGGACCGAGACCCAGTACTTC.

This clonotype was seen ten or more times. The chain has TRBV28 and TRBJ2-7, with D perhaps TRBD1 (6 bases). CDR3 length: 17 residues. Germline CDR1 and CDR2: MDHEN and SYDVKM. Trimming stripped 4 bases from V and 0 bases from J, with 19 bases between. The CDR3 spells CASSSTPGTTSSYEQYF. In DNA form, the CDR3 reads TGTGCCAGCAGTTCGACGCCGGGGACAACCAGCTCCTACGAGCAGTACTTC.

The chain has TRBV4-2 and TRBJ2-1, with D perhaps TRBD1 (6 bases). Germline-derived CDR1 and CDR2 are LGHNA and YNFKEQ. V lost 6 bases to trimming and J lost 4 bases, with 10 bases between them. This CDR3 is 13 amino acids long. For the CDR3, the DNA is TGTGCCAGCAGGGGGGCGCAGTACAATGAGCAGTTCTTC. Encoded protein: CASRGAQYNEQFF.

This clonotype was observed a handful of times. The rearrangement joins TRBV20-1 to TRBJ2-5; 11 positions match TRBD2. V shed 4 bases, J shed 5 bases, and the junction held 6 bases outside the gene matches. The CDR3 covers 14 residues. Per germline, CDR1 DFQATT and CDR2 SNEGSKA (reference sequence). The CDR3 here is CSAKRGTSGETQYF. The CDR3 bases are TGCAGTGCTAAAAGAGGGACTAGCGGCGAGACCCAGTACTTC.

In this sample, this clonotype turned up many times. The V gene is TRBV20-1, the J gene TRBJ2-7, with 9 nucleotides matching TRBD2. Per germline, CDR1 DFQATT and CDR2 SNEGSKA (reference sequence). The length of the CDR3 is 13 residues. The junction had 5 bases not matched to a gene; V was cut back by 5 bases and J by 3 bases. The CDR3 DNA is TGCAGTGCTTCCGGGACTAGCATCTACGAGCAGTACTTC. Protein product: CSASGTSIYEQYF.

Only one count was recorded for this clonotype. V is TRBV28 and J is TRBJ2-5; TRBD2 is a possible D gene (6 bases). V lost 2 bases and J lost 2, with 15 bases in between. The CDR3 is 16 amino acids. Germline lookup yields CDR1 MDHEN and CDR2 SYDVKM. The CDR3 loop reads CASSLAGTGAQETQYF. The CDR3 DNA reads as TGTGCCAGCAGTTTAGCCGGGACGGGAGCGCAAGAGACCCAGTACTTC.

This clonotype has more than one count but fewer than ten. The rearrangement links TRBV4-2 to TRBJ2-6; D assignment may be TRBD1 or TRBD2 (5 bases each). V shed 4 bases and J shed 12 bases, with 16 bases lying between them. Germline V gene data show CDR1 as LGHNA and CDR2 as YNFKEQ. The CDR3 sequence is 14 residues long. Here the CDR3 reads CASSPLTGPPVLTF. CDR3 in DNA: TGTGCCAGCAGCCCGTTAACGGGACCCCCCGTCCTGACTTTC.

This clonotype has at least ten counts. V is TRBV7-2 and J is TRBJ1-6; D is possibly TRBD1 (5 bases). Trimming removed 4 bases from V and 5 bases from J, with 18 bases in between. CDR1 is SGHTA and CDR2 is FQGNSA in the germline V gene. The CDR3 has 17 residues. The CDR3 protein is CASSSPATDPDNSPLHF. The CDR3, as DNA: TGTGCCAGCAGCTCCCCCGCGACAGACCCTGATAATTCACCCCTCCACTTT.

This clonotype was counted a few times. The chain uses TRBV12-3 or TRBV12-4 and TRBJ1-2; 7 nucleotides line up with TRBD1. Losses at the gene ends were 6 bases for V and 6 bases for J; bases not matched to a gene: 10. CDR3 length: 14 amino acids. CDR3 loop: CASSDWDRANGYTF. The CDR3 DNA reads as TGTGCCAGCAGCGATTGGGACAGAGCTAATGGCTACACCTTC.

In nucleotides, the CDR3 is TGCGCCAGCAGCTACTCGTTAGCGGGAAGCTCCTACAATGAGCAGTTCTTC. Its protein is CASSYSLAGSSYNEQFF. The gene calls are TRBV5-1 and TRBJ2-1, with 8 nucleotides matching TRBD2. The CDR3 consists of 17 residues. Germline trimming cut 3 bases from V and 0 bases from J; bases unmatched to any gene: 8. The germline V gene has CDR1 SGHRS and CDR2 YFSETQ.

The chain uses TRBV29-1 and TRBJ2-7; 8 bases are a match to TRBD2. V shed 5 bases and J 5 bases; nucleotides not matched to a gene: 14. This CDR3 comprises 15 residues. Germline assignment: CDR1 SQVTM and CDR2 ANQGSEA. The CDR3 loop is CSVRGAGGGSNEQYF. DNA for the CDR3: TGCAGCGTTAGGGGGGCGGGGGGAGGGTCAAACGAGCAGTACTTC.

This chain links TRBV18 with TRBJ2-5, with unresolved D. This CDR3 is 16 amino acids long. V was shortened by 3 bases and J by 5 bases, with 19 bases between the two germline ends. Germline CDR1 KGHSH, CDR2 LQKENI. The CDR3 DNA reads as TGTGCCAGCTCACCTCGTGTTCCGTCCTCTGAGGAGACCCAGTACTTC. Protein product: CASSPRVPSSEETQYF. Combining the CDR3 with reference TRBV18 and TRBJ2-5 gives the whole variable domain NAGVMQNPRHLVRRRGQEARLRCSPMKGHSHVYWYRQLPEEGLKFMVYLQKENIIDESGMPKERFSAEFPKEGPSILRIQQVVRGDSAAYFCASSPRVPSSEETQYFGPGTRLLVL.

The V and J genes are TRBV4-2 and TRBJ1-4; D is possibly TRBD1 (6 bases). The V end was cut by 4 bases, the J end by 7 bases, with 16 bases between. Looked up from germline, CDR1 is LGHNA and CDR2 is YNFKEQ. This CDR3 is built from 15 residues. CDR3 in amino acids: CASSRDSGHGEKLFF. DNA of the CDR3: TGTGCCAGCAGCCGAGACTCGGGACATGGTGAAAAACTGTTTTTT.

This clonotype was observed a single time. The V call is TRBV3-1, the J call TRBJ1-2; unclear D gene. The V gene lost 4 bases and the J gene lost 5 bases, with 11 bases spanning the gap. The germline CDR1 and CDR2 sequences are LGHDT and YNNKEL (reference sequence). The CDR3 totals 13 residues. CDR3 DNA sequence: TGTGCCAGCAGCCCAGCAGGTTATTATGGCTACACCTTC. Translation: CASSPAGYYGYTF. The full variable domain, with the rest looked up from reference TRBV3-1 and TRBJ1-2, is DTAVSQTPKYLVTQMGNDKSIKCEQNLGHDTMYWYKQDSKKFLKIMFSYNNKELIINETVPNRFSPKSPDKAHLNLHINSLELGDSAVYFCASSPAGYYGYTFGSGTRLTVV.

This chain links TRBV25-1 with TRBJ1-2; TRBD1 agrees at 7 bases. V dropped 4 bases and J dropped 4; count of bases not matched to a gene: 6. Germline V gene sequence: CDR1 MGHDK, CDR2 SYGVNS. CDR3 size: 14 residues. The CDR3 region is CASSGGQGVYGYTF. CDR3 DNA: TGTGCCAGCAGTGGGGGTCAGGGGGTCTATGGCTACACCTTC.

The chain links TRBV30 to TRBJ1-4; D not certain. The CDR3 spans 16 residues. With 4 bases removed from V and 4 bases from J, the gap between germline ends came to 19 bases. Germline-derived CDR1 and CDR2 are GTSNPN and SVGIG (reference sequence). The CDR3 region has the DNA TGTGCCTGGATCCCCTCTCCGGGTATTGTTAATGAAAAACTGTTTTTT. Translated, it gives CAWIPSPGIVNEKLFF. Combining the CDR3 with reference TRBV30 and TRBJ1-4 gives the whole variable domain SQTIHQWPATLVQPVGSPLSLECTVEGTSNPNLYWYRQAAGRGLQLLFYSVGIGQISSEVPQNLSASRPQDRQFILSSKKLLLSDSGFYLCAWIPSPGIVNEKLFFGSGTQLSVL.